These 4 T cell receptor beta chains share one sample of origin, sequenced in a study of blood T cell repertoires in COVID-19. Sequencing was performed with immunoSEQ multiplex PCR; in TCRdb, only in-frame clones are kept and a portion is missing. The sample holds about 130,000 clones, approximately 86% seen once. The sample was PBMCs or T cells enriched from blood (not recorded which). Receptor source: a woman between 45 and 60 years old who had recovered from COVID-19.

J is TRBJ2-7 and V is TRBV28; D might be TRBD1 (6 bases). The ends were cut back, 6 bases at V and 6 bases at J, with 18 bases in the middle. The V gene's germline CDR1 is MDHEN and CDR2 SYDVKM. There are 14 residues in the CDR3. The DNA for the CDR3 is TGTGCCAGCAGAACCGGGACACCGGGCGGCGAGCAGTACTTC. Amino acid sequence: CASRTGTPGGEQYF.

The CDR3 sequence: CASSLAFGTYEQYF. DNA for the CDR3: TGTGCCAGCAGCTTAGCGTTCGGGACCTACGAGCAGTACTTC. The chain links TRBV7-8 to TRBJ2-7; maybe TRBD2 (5 bases). Germline V gene sequence: CDR1 SGHVS, CDR2 FQNEAQ. V lost 0 bases and J lost 2, with 8 bases in between. The CDR3 contains 14 residues.

The chain recombines TRBV7-8 with TRBJ1-6; a possible D gene is TRBD1 (6 bases). V shed 5 bases and J shed 1 base, with 15 bases lying between them. The CDR3 runs to 17 residues. Germline lookup yields CDR1 SGHVS and CDR2 FQNEAQ. CDR3 nucleotides: TGTGCCAGCAGCCCGACAGGTTCAGTATCCTATAATTCACCCCTCCACTTT. Translation: CASSPTGSVSYNSPLHF.

The chain employs TRBV6-4 and TRBJ2-1; 11 nucleotides align to TRBD2. The CDR3 covers 15 residues. With V trimmed by 6 bases and J by 4 bases, 5 bases remained unmatched. Germline V CDR1 and CDR2: MRHNA, SNTAGT. This CDR3 is CASSKTSGGYNEQFF. The CDR3 region has the DNA TGTGCCAGCAGCAAAACTAGCGGGGGTTACAATGAGCAGTTCTTC.